Listed below are T cell receptor beta chains from one sample, sequenced in a study of cytomegalovirus exposure and HLA in healthy donors. The repertoire was sequenced with immunoSEQ multiplex PCR; TCRdb's copy has only in-frame clones and lacks some. Seen here are about 150,000 clones, about 73% observed once, and the top ten hold 2.1%. The specimen sequenced was PBMCs. The receptors stem from a woman aged 55-70 years in good health and CMV-seropositive. Both conserved end residues are part of each CDR3. D genes are given only for firm matches. Size is stated for part of the rows, as once, few or many counts, or as a class when the clone is expanded.

J gene,D gene,clone size,V gene,CDR3 protein,CDR3 DNA
TRBJ1-1,TRBD1,NA,TRBV15,CATKRQGNTEAFF,TGTGCCACAAAGAGACAGGGAAACACTGAAGCTTTCTTT
TRBJ1-2,TRBD1,NA,TRBV15,CATSRATGESYGYTF,TGTGCCACCAGCAGGGCTACAGGGGAAAGCTATGGCTACACCTTC
TRBJ1-2,NA,NA,TRBV7-3,CASSFSQGRGNYGYTF,TGTGCCAGCAGCTTCAGCCAGGGGCGGGGGAACTATGGCTACACCTTC
TRBJ2-5,NA,few,TRBV7-9,CASSSGGHRETQYF,TGTGCCAGCAGCTCCGGGGGGCACCGGGAGACCCAGTACTTC
TRBJ2-5,NA,NA,TRBV29-1,CSVESIVRQETQYF,TGCAGCGTTGAATCGATTGTCAGACAAGAGACCCAGTACTTC
TRBJ2-7,TRBD2,NA,TRBV7-3,CASSRAGGTDEQYF,TGTGCCAGCAGCCGAGCGGGAGGGACCGACGAGCAGTACTTC
TRBJ1-5,NA,NA,TRBV19,CASSPPLSNQPQHF,TGTGCCAGTAGTCCCCCCCTTAGCAATCAGCCCCAGCATTTT
TRBJ1-5,TRBD1,few,TRBV6-1,CASSEQGAGNQPQHF,TGTGCCAGCAGTGAACAGGGGGCGGGCAATCAGCCCCAGCATTTT
TRBJ1-2,TRBD1,NA,TRBV2,CASSAGQGIYGYTF,TGTGCCAGCAGTGCCGGACAGGGAATCTATGGCTACACCTTC
TRBJ1-2,TRBD1,NA,TRBV6-1,CASGETGGISGYTF,TGTGCCAGCGGGGAGACAGGGGGCATAAGTGGCTACACCTTC
TRBJ1-1,TRBD1,NA,TRBV14,CASSQDYRGGTEAFF,TGTGCCAGCAGCCAAGACTACAGGGGGGGCACTGAAGCTTTCTTT
TRBJ2-5,NA,once,TRBV7-9,CASSPYDSLNQETQYF,TGTGCCAGCAGCCCGTATGATAGCCTCAACCAAGAGACCCAGTACTTC
TRBJ2-7,NA,NA,TRBV19,CASSRVGQPVYEQYF,TGTGCCAGTAGTAGGGTAGGACAGCCAGTCTACGAGCAGTACTTC
TRBJ2-3,NA,NA,TRBV7-9,CASSPEGRGDTQYF,TGTGCCAGCAGCCCGGAGGGCCGGGGAGATACGCAGTATTTT
TRBJ2-1,TRBD2,NA,TRBV7-2,CASSLYAAGGGDEQFF,TGTGCCAGCAGCTTATATGCAGCGGGGGGTGGGGATGAGCAGTTCTTC
TRBJ1-1,NA,NA,TRBV29-1,CSVGQGSNTEAFF,TGCAGCGTTGGCCAGGGATCGAACACTGAAGCTTTCTTT
TRBJ1-4,TRBD1,NA,TRBV5-1,CASSLTGEANEKLFF,TGCGCCAGCAGCTTGACAGGGGAGGCTAATGAAAAACTGTTTTTT
TRBJ1-3,NA,NA,TRBV5-1,CASSKTPSSGNTIYF,TGCGCCAGCAGCAAGACACCGAGCTCTGGAAACACCATATATTTT
TRBJ2-7,TRBD1,NA,TRBV7-3,CASSLGTGRGEQYF,TGTGCCAGCAGCTTAGGGACAGGGAGAGGAGAGCAGTACTTC
TRBJ1-5,NA,NA,TRBV5-1,CASSLTGKEPQHF,TGCGCCAGCAGCTTAACAGGGAAGGAGCCCCAGCATTTT
TRBJ1-2,NA,NA,TRBV19,CASSTGDNYGYTF,TGTGCCAGTAGTACAGGGGATAACTATGGCTACACCTTC
TRBJ1-4,TRBD1,NA,TRBV29-1,CSVRTGTGAEKLFF,TGCAGCGTTAGAACCGGGACAGGGGCTGAAAAACTGTTTTTT
TRBJ2-1,TRBD1,NA,TRBV5-6,CASDETGSSYNEQFF,TGTGCCAGTGACGAGACAGGGAGCTCCTACAATGAGCAGTTCTTC
TRBJ2-7,TRBD2,NA,TRBV6-5,CASSQGLAGYEQYF,TGTGCCAGCAGTCAGGGACTAGCGGGCTACGAGCAGTACTTC